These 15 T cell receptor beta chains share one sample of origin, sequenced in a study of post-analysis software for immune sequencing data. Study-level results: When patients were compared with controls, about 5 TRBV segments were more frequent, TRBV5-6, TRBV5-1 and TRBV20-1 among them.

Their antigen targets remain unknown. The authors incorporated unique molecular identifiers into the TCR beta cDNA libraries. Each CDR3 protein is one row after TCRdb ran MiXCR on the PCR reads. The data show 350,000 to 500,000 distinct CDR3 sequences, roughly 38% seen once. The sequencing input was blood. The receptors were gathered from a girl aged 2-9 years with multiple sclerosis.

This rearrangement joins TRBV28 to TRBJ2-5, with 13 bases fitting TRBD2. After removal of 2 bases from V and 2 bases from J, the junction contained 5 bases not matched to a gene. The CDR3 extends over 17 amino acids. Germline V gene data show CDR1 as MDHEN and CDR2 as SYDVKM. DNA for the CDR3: TGTGCCAGCAGTTTAGGACTAGCGGGGGAGTATCAAGAGACCCAGTACTTC. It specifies CASSLGLAGEYQETQYF.

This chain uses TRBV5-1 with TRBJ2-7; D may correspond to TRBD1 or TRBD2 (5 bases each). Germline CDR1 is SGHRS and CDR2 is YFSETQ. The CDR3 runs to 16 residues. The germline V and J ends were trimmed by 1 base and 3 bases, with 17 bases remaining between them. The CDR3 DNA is TGCGCCAGCAGCTTGCCAGGGAGCGGCCCAGACTACGAGCAGTACTTC. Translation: CASSLPGSGPDYEQYF.

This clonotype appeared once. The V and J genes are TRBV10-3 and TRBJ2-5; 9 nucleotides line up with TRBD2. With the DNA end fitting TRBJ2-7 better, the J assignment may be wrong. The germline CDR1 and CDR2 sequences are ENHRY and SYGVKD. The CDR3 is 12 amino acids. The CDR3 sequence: CAISGTSNEQYF. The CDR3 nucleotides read TGTGCCATCAGCGGGACTAGCAACGAGCAGTACTTC.

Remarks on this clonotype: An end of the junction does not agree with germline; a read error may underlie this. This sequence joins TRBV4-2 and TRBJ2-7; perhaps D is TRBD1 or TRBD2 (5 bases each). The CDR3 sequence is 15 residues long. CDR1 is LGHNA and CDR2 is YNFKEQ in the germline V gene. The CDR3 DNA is TGTGCCAGCAACCAACCTTGGGACGGTCCCTACGAGCAGTACTTC. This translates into CASNQPWDGPYEQYF.

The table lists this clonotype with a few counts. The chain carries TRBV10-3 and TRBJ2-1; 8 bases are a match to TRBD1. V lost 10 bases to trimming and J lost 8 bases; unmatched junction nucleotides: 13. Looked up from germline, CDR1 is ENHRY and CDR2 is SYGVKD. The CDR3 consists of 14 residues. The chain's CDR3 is CATAATGVLDEQFF. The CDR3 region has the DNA TGTGCCACAGCCGCGACAGGGGTTCTGGATGAGCAGTTCTTC.

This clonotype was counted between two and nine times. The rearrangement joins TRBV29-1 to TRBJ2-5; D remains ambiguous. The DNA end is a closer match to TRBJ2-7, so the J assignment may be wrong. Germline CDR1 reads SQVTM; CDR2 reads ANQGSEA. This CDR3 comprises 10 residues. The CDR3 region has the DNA TGCAGCGTTGTAGACTACGAGCAGTACTTC. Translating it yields CSVVDYEQYF.

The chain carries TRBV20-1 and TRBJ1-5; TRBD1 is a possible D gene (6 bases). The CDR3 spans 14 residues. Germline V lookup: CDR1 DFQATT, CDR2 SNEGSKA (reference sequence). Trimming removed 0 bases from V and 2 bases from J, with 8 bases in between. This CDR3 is CSARDPGGNQPQHF. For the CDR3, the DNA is TGCAGTGCTAGAGATCCAGGGGGCAATCAGCCCCAGCATTTT.

The DNA of the CDR3 is TGCGCCAGCAGCTTGGGAATGGATGTCCGGGCCTTCTCCTACAATGAGCAGTTCTTC. It is translated as CASSLGMDVRAFSYNEQFF. V is TRBV5-1 and J is TRBJ2-1; no clear D. Trimming took 0 bases from V and 0 from J, leaving 19 bases between them. This CDR3 has 19 residues. From germline, CDR1 is SGHRS and CDR2 YFSETQ.

The CDR3 DNA reads TGTGCCAGCAGTCCAACCCCCATCCCACAGCCAAATTCACCCCTCCACTTT. Its translation is CASSPTPIPQPNSPLHF. This chain connects TRBV7-2 to TRBJ1-6, with D unresolved. The CDR3 covers 17 residues. Germline CDR1 reads SGHTA; CDR2 reads FQGNSA. The ends were cut back, 6 bases at V and 7 bases at J, with 22 bases in the middle.

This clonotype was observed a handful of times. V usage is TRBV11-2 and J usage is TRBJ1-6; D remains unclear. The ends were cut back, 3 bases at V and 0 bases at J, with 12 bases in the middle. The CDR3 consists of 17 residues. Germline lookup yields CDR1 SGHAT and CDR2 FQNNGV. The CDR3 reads CASSFVGGSSYNSPLHF. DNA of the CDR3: TGTGCCAGCAGCTTTGTCGGCGGGAGCTCCTATAATTCACCCCTCCACTTT.

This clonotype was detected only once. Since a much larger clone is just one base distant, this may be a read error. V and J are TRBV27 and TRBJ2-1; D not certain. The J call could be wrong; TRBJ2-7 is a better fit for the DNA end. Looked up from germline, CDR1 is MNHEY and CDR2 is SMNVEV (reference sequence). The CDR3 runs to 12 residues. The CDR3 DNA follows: TGTGCCAGCAGTTTAACAGACAATGAGCAGTACTTC. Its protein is CASSLTDNEQYF.

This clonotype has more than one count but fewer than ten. The CDR3, as DNA: TGTGCCAGCAGTTACGAGGTTCGGGGCGGTTACGAGCAGTACTTC. This codes for CASSYEVRGGYEQYF. This sequence joins TRBV6-5 and TRBJ2-7, with D perhaps given as TRBD1 or TRBD2 (5 bases each). The V and J ends lost 2 bases and 4 bases respectively, with 15 bases between them. CDR3 length: 15 amino acids. CDR1 and CDR2 from the germline V gene are MNHEY and SVGAGI.

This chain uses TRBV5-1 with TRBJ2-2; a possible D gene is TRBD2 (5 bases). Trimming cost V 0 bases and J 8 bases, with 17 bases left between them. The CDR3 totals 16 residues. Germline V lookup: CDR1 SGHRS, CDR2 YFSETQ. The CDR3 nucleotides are TGCGCCAGCAGCTTGGCCCTGGACTCCCTTGGTGGGGAGCTGTTTTTT. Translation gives CASSLALDSLGGELFF.

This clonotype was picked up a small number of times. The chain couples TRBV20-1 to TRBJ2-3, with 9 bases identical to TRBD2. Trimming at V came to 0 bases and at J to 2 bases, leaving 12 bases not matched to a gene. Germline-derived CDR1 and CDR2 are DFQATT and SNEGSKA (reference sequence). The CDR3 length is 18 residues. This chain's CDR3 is CSAREAWLAGRPTDTQYF. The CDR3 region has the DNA TGCAGTGCTAGAGAGGCTTGGCTAGCGGGAAGACCCACAGATACGCAGTATTTT.

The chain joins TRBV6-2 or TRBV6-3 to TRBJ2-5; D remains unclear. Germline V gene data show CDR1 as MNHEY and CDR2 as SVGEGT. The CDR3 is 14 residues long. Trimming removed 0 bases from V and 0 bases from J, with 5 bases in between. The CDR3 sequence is CASSYSSYQETQYF. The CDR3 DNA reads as TGTGCCAGCAGTTACTCTTCGTACCAAGAGACCCAGTACTTC.